This T cell receptor beta chain is from a study of blood T cell repertoires in COVID-19. The wider study: Acute-phase and convalescent COVID-19 samples originated in the United States, Italy and Spain. Sources were T cells, B-cell-depleted T cells, or PBMCs; the material itself was cDNA or gDNA.

In the original workflow: Amplifying reference gene primers gave estimates of nucleated cell counts. Measured with immunoSEQ multiplex PCR; TCRdb has only the in-frame clones, and not every one. V, J and clone size derive from that table, while D and trimming were established from the DNA sequence. Of about 190,000 clones in the sample, less than 80% were seen once. Trimming at V came to 3 bases and at J to 13 bases, leaving 4 bases not matched to a gene. Per germline, CDR1 KGHSH and CDR2 LQKENI. This CDR3 has 14 amino acids. The sample comprised peripheral blood. The clonotype was recovered from a woman aged 50 to 65 with acute or convalescent COVID-19. The V gene is TRBV18, the J gene TRBJ2-6, with 12 bases lining up with TRBD1. The CDR3 here is CASSPRDRGRVLTF. The CDR3 coding sequence is TGTGCCAGCTCACCCCGGGACAGGGGGCGGGTCCTGACTTTC.